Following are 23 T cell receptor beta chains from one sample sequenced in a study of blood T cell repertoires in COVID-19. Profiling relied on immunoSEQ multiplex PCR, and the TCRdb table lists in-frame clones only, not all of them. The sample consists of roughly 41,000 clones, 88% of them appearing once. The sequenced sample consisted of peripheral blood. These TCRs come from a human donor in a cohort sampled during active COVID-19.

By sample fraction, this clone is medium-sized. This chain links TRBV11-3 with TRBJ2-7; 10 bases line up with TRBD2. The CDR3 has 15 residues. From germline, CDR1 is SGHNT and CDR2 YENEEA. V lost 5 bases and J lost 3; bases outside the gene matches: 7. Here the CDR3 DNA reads TGTGCCAGCAGCCCCGCGGGACTAGCGCTCTACGAGCAGTACTTC. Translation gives CASSPAGLALYEQYF.

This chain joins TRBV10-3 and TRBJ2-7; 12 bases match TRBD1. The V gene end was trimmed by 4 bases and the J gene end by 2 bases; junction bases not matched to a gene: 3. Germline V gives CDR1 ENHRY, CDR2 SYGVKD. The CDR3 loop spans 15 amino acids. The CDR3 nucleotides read TGTGCCATCAGTGGGGGACAGGGGGCACCCTACGAGCAGTACTTC. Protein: CAISGGQGAPYEQYF.

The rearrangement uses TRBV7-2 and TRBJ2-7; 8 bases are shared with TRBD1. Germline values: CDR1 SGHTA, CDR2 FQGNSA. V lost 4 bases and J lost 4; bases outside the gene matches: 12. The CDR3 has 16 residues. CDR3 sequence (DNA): TGTGCCAGCAGCTCCACCGGGACAGGCATTTTGTACGAGCAGTACTTC. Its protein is CASSSTGTGILYEQYF.

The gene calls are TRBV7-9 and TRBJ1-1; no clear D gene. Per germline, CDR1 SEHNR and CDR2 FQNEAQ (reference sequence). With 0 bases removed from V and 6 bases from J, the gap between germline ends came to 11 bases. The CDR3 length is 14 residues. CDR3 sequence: CASSLAAGAPEAFF. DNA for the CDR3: TGTGCCAGCAGCTTAGCGGCGGGCGCCCCTGAAGCTTTCTTT.

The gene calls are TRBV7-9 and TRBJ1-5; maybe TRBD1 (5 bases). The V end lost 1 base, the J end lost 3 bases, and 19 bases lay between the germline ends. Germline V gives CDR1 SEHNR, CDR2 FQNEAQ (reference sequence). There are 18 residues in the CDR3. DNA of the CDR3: TGTGCCAGCAGCTTAGGGGTCGGGGGGGAGCGAGACAATCAGCCCCAGCATTTT. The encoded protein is CASSLGVGGERDNQPQHF. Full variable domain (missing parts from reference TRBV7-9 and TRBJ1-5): DTGVSQNPRHKITKRGQNVTFRCDPISEHNRLYWYRQTLGQGPEFLTYFQNEAQLEKSRLLSDRFSAERPKGSFSTLEIQRTEQGDSAMYLCASSLGVGGERDNQPQHFGDGTRLSIL.

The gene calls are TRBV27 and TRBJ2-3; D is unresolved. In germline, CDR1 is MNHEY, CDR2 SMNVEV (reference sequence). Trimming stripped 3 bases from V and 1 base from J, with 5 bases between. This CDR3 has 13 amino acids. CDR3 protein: CASSFYGTDTQYF. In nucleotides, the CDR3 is TGTGCCAGCAGTTTCTACGGCACAGATACGCAGTATTTT.

CDR3 bases: TGCAGTGCCGAGTATGGCTACACCTTC. It codes for CSAEYGYTF. J is TRBJ1-2 and V is TRBV20-1, with D uncertain. V was pared by 6 bases and J by 5 bases, with 4 bases between. CDR1 and CDR2 from the germline V gene are DFQATT and SNEGSKA (reference sequence). The CDR3 covers 9 residues.

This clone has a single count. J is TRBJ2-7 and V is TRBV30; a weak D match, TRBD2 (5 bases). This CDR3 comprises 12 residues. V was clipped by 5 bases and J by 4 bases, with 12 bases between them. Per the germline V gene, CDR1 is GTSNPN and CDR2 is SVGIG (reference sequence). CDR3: CAWAPGGYEQYF. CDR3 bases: TGTGCCTGGGCCCCTGGAGGATACGAGCAGTACTTC.

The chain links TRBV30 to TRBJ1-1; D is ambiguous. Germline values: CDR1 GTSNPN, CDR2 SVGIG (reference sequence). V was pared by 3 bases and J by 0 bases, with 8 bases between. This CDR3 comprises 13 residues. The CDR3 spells CAWRQTMNTEAFF. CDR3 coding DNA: TGTGCCTGGAGACAGACCATGAACACTGAAGCTTTCTTT.

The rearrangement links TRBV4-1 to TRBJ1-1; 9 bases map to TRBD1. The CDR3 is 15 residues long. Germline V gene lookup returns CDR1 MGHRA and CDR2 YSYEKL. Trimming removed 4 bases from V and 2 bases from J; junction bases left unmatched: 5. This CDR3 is CASSRWTGENTEAFF. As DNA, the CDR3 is TGCGCCAGCAGCCGATGGACAGGGGAAAACACTGAAGCTTTCTTT.

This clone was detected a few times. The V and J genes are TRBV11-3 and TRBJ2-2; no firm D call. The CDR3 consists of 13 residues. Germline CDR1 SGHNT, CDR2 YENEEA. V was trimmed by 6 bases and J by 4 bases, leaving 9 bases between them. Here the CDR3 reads CASSQTFTGELFF. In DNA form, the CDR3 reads TGTGCCAGCAGTCAGACTTTCACCGGGGAGCTGTTTTTT.

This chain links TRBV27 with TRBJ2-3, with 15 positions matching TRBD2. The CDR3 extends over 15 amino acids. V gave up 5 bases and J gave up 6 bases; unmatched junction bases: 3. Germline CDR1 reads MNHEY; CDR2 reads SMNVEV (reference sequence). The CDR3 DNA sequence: TGTGCCAGCAGTATAGGGACTAGCGGGAGGGATACGCAGTATTTT. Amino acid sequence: CASSIGTSGRDTQYF.

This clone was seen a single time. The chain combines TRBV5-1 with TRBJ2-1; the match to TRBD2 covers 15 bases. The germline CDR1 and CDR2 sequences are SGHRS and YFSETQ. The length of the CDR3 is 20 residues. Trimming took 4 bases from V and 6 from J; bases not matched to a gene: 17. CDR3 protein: CASSGWTSGRAIRSVNEQFF. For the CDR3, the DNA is TGCGCCAGCAGCGGGTGGACTAGCGGGAGGGCCATACGATCGGTCAATGAGCAGTTCTTC.

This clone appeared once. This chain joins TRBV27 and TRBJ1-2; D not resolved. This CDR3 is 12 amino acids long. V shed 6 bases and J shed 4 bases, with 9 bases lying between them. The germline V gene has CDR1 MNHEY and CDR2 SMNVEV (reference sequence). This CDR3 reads CASRQRGYGYTF. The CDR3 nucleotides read TGTGCCAGCAGACAAAGAGGCTATGGCTACACCTTC.

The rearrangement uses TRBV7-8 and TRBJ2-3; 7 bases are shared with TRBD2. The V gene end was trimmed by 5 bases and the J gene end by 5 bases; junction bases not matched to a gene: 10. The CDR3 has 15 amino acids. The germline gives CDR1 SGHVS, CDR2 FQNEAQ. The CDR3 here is CASSLSGMEGDTQYF. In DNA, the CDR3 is TGTGCCAGCAGCCTAAGCGGGATGGAGGGAGATACGCAGTATTTT.

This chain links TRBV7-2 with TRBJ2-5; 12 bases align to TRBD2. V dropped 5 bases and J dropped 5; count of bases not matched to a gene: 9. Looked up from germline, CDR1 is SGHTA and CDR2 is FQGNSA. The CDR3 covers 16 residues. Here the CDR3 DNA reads TGTGCCAGCAGCCAGACTAGCGGGAGAGGGTGGGAGACCCAGTACTTC. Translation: CASSQTSGRGWETQYF.

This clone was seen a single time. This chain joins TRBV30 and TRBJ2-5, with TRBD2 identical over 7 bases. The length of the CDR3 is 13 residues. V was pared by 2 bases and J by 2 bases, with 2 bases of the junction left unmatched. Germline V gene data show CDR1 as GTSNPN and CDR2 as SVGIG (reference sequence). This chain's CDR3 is CAWSTGGQETQYF. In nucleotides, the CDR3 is TGTGCCTGGAGTACCGGGGGGCAAGAGACCCAGTACTTC. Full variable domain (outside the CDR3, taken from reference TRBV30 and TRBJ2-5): SQTIHQWPATLVQPVGSPLSLECTVEGTSNPNLYWYRQAAGRGLQLLFYSVGIGQISSEVPQNLSASRPQDRQFILSSKKLLLSDSGFYLCAWSTGGQETQYFGPGTRLLVL.

DNA for the CDR3: TGTGCCAGCAGCCCCGGCGGGAGCAAAGAGACCCAGTACTTC. Translation gives CASSPGGSKETQYF. This chain uses TRBV21-1 with TRBJ2-5; the table's D call of TRBD2 was not tested on the DNA. TRBV21-1 is noted as a pseudogene. The CDR3 extends over 14 amino acids.

CDR3 bases: TGTGCCAGCAGTAGCCGCGACGCCGGGACTAGCGAGTACAATGAGCAGTTCTTC. Amino acid sequence: CASSSRDAGTSEYNEQFF. The chain uses TRBV28 and TRBJ2-1; 10 bases align to TRBD2. V shed 5 bases and J 4 bases; nucleotides not matched to a gene: 14. Germline CDR1 and CDR2: MDHEN and SYDVKM. The CDR3 runs 18 residues.

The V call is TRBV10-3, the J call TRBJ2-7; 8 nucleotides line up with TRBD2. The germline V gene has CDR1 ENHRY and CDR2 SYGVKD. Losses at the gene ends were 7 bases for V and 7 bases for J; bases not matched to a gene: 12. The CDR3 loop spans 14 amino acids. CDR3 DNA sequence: TGTGCCATCACTAATAGCGGGACGAGTCGTGAGCAGTACTTC. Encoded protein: CAITNSGTSREQYF.

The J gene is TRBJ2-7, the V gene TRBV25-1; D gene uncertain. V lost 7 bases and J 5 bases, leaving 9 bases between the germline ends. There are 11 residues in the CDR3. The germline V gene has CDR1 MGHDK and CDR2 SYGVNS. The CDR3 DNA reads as TGTGCCAGCACCGACTCTGACGAGCAGTACTTC. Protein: CASTDSDEQYF.

The CDR3 coding sequence is TGTGCCAGCAGCTCAGGGGTGAACCAGCCCCAGCATTTT. It specifies CASSSGVNQPQHF. J is TRBJ1-5 and V is TRBV7-9; tentative D call: TRBD1 (6 bases). V lost 4 bases and J lost 7, with 11 bases in between. The length of the CDR3 is 13 residues. Germline CDR1 reads SEHNR; CDR2 reads FQNEAQ (reference sequence).

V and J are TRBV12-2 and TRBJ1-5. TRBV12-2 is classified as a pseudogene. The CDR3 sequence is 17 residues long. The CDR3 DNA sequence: TGTGCAAGTCGCCACGCGGGGTATCCCGGGGGCAATCAGCCCCAGCATTTT. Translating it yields CASRHAGYPGGNQPQHF.